The 3 T cell receptor beta chains reported below all come from one sample, sequenced in a study of blood T cell repertoires in COVID-19. Method: immunoSEQ multiplex PCR; TCRdb's copy keeps in-frame clones and lacks some. The table lists fewer than 500,000 clones, around 89% of them singletons. Material: PBMCs or T cells enriched from blood (not recorded which). The receptors come from a woman under 40 with acute COVID-19.

The chain carries TRBV28 and TRBJ2-3, with 9 bases identical to TRBD1. The CDR3 has 14 amino acids. Germline V gives CDR1 MDHEN, CDR2 SYDVKM. The J segment lost 4 bases and the V segment lost 5 bases, leaving 4 bases of the junction unmatched. The CDR3 nucleotides are TGTGCCAGCAGTGGACAGGGGTACCCAGATACGCAGTATTTT. Its protein product is CASSGQGYPDTQYF.

The genes are TRBV12-3 or TRBV12-4 and TRBJ1-5; 8 bases fit TRBD1. J gave up 8 bases and V 7 bases, and 7 bases lay outside the gene matches. This CDR3 is built from 13 residues. The CDR3: CASTSGQGKPQHF. The CDR3 nucleotides read TGTGCCAGCACCTCTGGACAGGGTAAGCCCCAGCATTTT.

The CDR3: CASSYSTGVQHF. CDR3 DNA: TGTGCCAGCAGTTACTCGACAGGAGTCCAGCATTTT. V and J are TRBV6-2 or TRBV6-3 and TRBJ1-5; D is perhaps TRBD1 (6 bases). Germline V gene data show CDR1 as MNHEY and CDR2 as SVGEGT. This CDR3 comprises 12 residues. V lost 0 bases, J lost 12 bases, and 9 bases lay in between.